These 15 T cell receptor beta chains came from one sample sequenced in a study of blood T cell repertoires in COVID-19. The data were produced by immunoSEQ multiplex PCR, yet TCRdb's version contains in-frame clones alone and is incomplete. The sample includes just over 90,000 clones, roughly 80% of them seen just once. Specimen: peripheral blood. The receptors originated from a human donor in a cohort sampled during active COVID-19.

V gene TRBV24-1 combines with J gene TRBJ2-1, with TRBD1 matching 8 bases. Per the germline V gene, CDR1 is KGHDR and CDR2 is SFDVKD. With V trimmed by 3 bases and J by 10 bases, 4 bases remained unmatched. CDR3 length: 13 amino acids. CDR3 region: CATSDQGAREQFF. The CDR3 DNA is TGTGCCACCAGTGATCAGGGGGCAAGGGAGCAGTTCTTC.

This clone was counted only a few times. This sequence joins TRBV6-6 and TRBJ2-7; 9 nucleotides line up with TRBD2. The CDR3 runs to 14 residues. Germline V gene data show CDR1 as MNHNY and CDR2 as SVGAGI (reference sequence). The V and J ends lost 4 bases and 2 bases, in that order; junction bases with no gene match: 3. Here the CDR3 reads CASSLAGATYEQYF. CDR3 nucleotide sequence: TGTGCCAGCAGTTTAGCGGGAGCTACCTACGAGCAGTACTTC.

Worth noting for this clone: Other DNA sequences within the sample encode an identical CDR3. The chain links TRBV6-1 to TRBJ1-6; D remains ambiguous. Trimming took 3 bases from V and 10 from J, leaving 16 bases between them. The CDR3 length is 15 residues. Germline V gene lookup returns CDR1 MNHNS and CDR2 SASEGT. Here the CDR3 reads CASSEVVQVWSPLHF. The CDR3 DNA reads TGTGCCAGCAGTGAGGTCGTCCAGGTATGGTCACCCCTCCACTTT.

J is TRBJ2-5 and V is TRBV6-1, with 11 nucleotides matching TRBD1. This CDR3 comprises 15 residues. V was clipped by 3 bases and J by 4 bases; unmatched bases: 4. CDR1 MNHNS and CDR2 SASEGT come from the germline V gene. CDR3 DNA sequence: TGTGCCAGCAGTGAGGACAGGGGGCGCGTAGAGACCCAGTACTTC. Translating it yields CASSEDRGRVETQYF.

The chain couples TRBV3-1 (or the pseudogene TRBV3-2) to TRBJ2-7, with D tentatively TRBD2 (5 bases). CDR1 and CDR2 from the germline V gene are LGHDT and YNNKEL (reference sequence). Trimming pared 4 bases from V and 5 bases from J, leaving 12 bases between. This CDR3 contains 13 residues. Here the CDR3 reads CASSRGQEDEQYF. CDR3 in DNA: TGTGCCAGCAGCCGCGGGCAGGAAGACGAGCAGTACTTC.

The chain recombines TRBV27 with TRBJ1-1; TRBD1 might be the D (5 bases). CDR3 length: 13 residues. Looked up from germline, CDR1 is MNHEY and CDR2 is SMNVEV (reference sequence). V was pared by 11 bases and J by 4 bases, with 17 bases between. The CDR3 nucleotides read TGTGCCTCCCAAGCCGGGGACTCCACTGAAGCTTTCTTT. This encodes CASQAGDSTEAFF.

The chain has TRBV28 and TRBJ2-3, with D tentatively TRBD2 (7 bases). CDR3 length: 19 residues. CDR1 MDHEN and CDR2 SYDVKM come from the germline V gene. Trimming left V 3 bases short and J 1 base short, with 23 bases between. CDR3 residues: CASSFEGLGGVVGTDTQYF. CDR3 bases: TGTGCCAGCAGTTTTGAGGGGTTAGGGGGGGTAGTTGGCACAGATACGCAGTATTTT.

This clone has more than one count but fewer than ten. CDR3 in amino acids: CASSQGATNYGYTF. For the CDR3, the DNA is TGCGCCAGCAGCCAGGGGGCCACTAACTATGGCTACACCTTC. The chain is built from TRBV4-1 and TRBJ1-2; possible D gene TRBD1, 6 bases. Trimming pared 3 bases from V and 0 bases from J, leaving 8 bases between. The CDR3 has 14 amino acids. CDR1 is MGHRA and CDR2 is YSYEKL in the germline V gene.

This clone has a single count. The chain uses TRBV5-6 and TRBJ2-6, with a weak D call TRBD1 (6 bases). The CDR3 is made up of 15 amino acids. Germline V gene lookup returns CDR1 SGHDT and CDR2 YYEEEE. Trimming stripped 4 bases from V and 1 base from J, with 9 bases between. The CDR3 coding sequence is TGTGCCAGCAGCACCCAGGGGTCTGGGGCCAACGTCCTGACTTTC. Protein: CASSTQGSGANVLTF.

The chain couples TRBV28 to TRBJ2-1, with a weak D call TRBD1 (6 bases). This CDR3 is 14 amino acids long. From germline, CDR1 is MDHEN and CDR2 SYDVKM. V lost 6 bases and J lost 3, with 12 bases in between. For the CDR3, the DNA is TGTGCCAGCAGCACACGGGACAACTACAATGAGCAGTTCTTC. Its protein product is CASSTRDNYNEQFF.

The chain combines TRBV28 with TRBJ1-5; D gene uncertain. Germline loops: CDR1 MDHEN, CDR2 SYDVKM. CDR3 size: 15 residues. V shed 3 bases and J shed 7 bases, with 16 bases lying between them. CDR3 residues: CASSLLEGGRQPQHF. As DNA, the CDR3 is TGTGCCAGCAGTTTGTTGGAGGGAGGGAGGCAGCCCCAGCATTTT.

This chain uses TRBV6-5 with TRBJ2-1, with D tentatively TRBD1 (5 bases). Deletions cut 8 bases from V and 6 bases from J, with 17 bases between. Germline CDR1 MNHEY, CDR2 SVGAGI. There are 14 residues in the CDR3. CDR3 in amino acids: CASRADPGINEQFF. CDR3 sequence (DNA): TGTGCCAGCCGCGCGGATCCAGGGATCAATGAGCAGTTCTTC.

The genes are TRBV9 and TRBJ2-7, with 7 nucleotides matching TRBD1. There are 14 residues in the CDR3. V shed 2 bases, J shed 0 bases, and the junction held 2 bases outside the gene matches. Per the germline V gene, CDR1 is SGDLS and CDR2 is YYNGEE. The CDR3: CASSVTGSSYEQYF. Written as DNA, the CDR3 is TGTGCCAGCAGCGTGACAGGGAGCTCCTACGAGCAGTACTTC. Full variable domain (rest looked up from reference TRBV9 and TRBJ2-7): DSGVTQTPKHLITATGQRVTLRCSPRSGDLSVYWYQQSLDQGLQFLIQYYNGEERAKGNILERFSAQQFPDLHSELNLSSLELGDSALYFCASSVTGSSYEQYFGPGTRLTVT.

The genes are TRBV6-5 and TRBJ2-2, with 9 bases fitting TRBD1. V gave up 8 bases and J gave up 6 bases; unmatched junction bases: 4. The germline gives CDR1 MNHEY, CDR2 SVGAGI. The CDR3 is 13 residues long. DNA of the CDR3: TGTGCCAGCCGGACAGGGGATCCCGGGGAGCTGTTTTTT. Its translation is CASRTGDPGELFF.

The chain joins TRBV7-8 to TRBJ2-1; the match to TRBD2 covers 12 bases. Germline CDR1 and CDR2: SGHVS and FQNEAQ. V lost 3 bases and J lost 3; bases outside the gene matches: 0. The CDR3 is 15 residues long. CDR3 protein: CASSLTSGGYNEQFF. CDR3 DNA: TGTGCCAGCAGCTTGACTAGCGGGGGCTACAATGAGCAGTTCTTC.